This T cell receptor (beta chain) originates from a study of multiple sclerosis patients with progressive multifocal leukoencephalopathy. Study conclusions and caveats: Most PML patients had lower entropy, suggesting less diverse TRB repertoires.

Each PCR contained spiked synthetic TR CDR3 controls spanning every V-J pairing. TCRdb's copy holds only in-frame clones and misses some; the assay was immunoSEQ multiplex PCR. The sample has roughly 30,000 clones, around 89% seen once; the top ten hold about 1.5%. With respect to this clone: Its target is unknown.

CDR1 SQVTM and CDR2 ANQGSEA come from the germline V gene. The CDR3 has 16 amino acids. With V trimmed by 4 bases and J by 4 bases, 6 bases remained unmatched. Sample time point: before natalizumab initiation. Prior interferon beta treatment was universal, and the PML patients were all female. Sequencing used PBMCs. V gene TRBV29-1 combines with J gene TRBJ2-1, with 14 bases fitting TRBD2. The TCR sequence derives from a human donor with multiple sclerosis. CDR3 nucleotide sequence: TGCAGCGTTGCAGGGACTAGCGGGAGAAATTACAATGAGCAGTTCTTC. This gives the protein CSVAGTSGRNYNEQFF.